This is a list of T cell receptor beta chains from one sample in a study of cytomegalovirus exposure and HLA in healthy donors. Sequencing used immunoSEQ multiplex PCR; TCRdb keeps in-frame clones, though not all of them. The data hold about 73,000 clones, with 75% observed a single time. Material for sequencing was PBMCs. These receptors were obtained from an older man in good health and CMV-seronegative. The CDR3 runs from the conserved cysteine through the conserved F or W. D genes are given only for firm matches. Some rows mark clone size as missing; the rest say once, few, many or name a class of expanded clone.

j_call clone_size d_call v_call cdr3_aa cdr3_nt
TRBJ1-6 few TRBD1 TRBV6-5 CASSSGQGVSPLHF TGTGCCAGCAGTTCCGGACAGGGAGTTTCACCCCTCCACTTT
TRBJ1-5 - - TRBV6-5 CASSYSAGDQPQHF TGTGCCAGCAGTTACTCGGCAGGGGATCAGCCCCAGCATTTT
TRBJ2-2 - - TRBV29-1 CSAYTGELFF TGCAGCGCCTACACCGGGGAGCTGTTTTTT
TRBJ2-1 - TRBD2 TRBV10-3 CAISESTGGRLSEQFF TGTGCCATCAGTGAGTCGACGGGCGGGAGGTTGAGTGAGCAGTTCTTC
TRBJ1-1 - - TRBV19 CASTTMWQGNTEAFF TGTGCCAGTACGACGATGTGGCAGGGGAACACTGAAGCTTTCTTT
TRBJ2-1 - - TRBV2 CASTPGDFTYNEQFF TGTGCCAGCACCCCGGGGGACTTTACCTACAATGAGCAGTTCTTC
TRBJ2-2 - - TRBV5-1 CASSLALSTGELFF TGCGCCAGCAGCTTGGCTCTATCCACCGGGGAGCTGTTTTTT
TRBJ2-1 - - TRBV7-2 CASSRQGWSYNEQFF TGTGCCAGCAGCCGGCAGGGATGGTCCTACAATGAGCAGTTCTTC
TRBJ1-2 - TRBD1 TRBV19 CASNPRGRFYGYTF TGTGCCAGTAACCCCAGGGGGCGCTTCTATGGCTACACCTTC
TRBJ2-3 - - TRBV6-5 CASSYTGATRDTQYF TGTGCCAGCAGTTATACTGGGGCTACCCGAGATACGCAGTATTTT
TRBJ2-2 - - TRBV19 CASYGGLLVEGLFF TGTGCCAGTTACGGGGGGCTATTAGTTGAAGGGCTGTTTTTT
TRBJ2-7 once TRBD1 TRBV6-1 CASSKPGQSAYEQYF TGTGCCAGCAGTAAACCGGGACAGAGCGCCTACGAGCAGTACTTC
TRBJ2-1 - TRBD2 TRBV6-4 CASSAGAGGPSEQFF TGTGCCAGCAGTGCGGGGGCGGGAGGGCCAAGTGAGCAGTTCTTC
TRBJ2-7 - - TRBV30 CAWSSVSREQYF TGTGCCTGGAGTAGCGTGAGCCGCGAGCAGTACTTC
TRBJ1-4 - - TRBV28 CASNGGARREKLFF TGTGCCAGCAATGGGGGCGCCCGTCGCGAAAAACTGTTTTTT
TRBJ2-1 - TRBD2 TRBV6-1 CASRTSLRPGEQFF TGTGCCAGCCGGACTAGCCTAAGACCTGGTGAGCAGTTCTTC
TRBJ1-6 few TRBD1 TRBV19 CASSSTGAISPLHF TGTGCCAGTAGTTCGACAGGGGCTATCTCACCCCTCCACTTT
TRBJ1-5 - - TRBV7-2 CASSLGLNPNQPQHF TGTGCCAGCAGCTTGGGCCTAAATCCCAATCAGCCCCAGCATTTT
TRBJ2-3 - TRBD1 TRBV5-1 CASSTMGQGTDTQYF TGCGCCAGCAGCACAATGGGACAGGGGACAGATACGCAGTATTTT
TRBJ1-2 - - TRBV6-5 CASSYTLGGYTF TGTGCCAGCAGTTACACTCTCGGGGGCTACACCTTC
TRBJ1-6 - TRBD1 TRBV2 CASRAQGDNPNSPLHF TGTGCCAGCAGAGCGCAGGGGGACAATCCCAATTCACCCCTCCACTTT
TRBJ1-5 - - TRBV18 CASSGGTGQPQHF TGTGCCAGCTCGGGAGGGACGGGTCAGCCCCAGCATTTT
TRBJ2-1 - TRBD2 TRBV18 CASSLQSGGTSGTGEQFF TGTGCCAGCTCACTACAGTCGGGGGGGACTAGCGGGACAGGTGAGCAGTTCTTC
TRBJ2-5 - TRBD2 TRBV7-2 CASSLGGGAGEKTQYF TGTGCCAGCAGCTTGGGGGGGGGTGCGGGAGAAAAGACCCAGTACTTC
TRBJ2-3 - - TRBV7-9 CASRQTGTDTQYF TGTGCCAGCAGGCAAACAGGCACAGATACGCAGTATTTT
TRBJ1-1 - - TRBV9 CASSVDTDRLNTEAFF TGTGCCAGCAGCGTAGATACCGACAGACTGAACACTGAAGCTTTCTTT
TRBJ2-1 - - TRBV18 CASSPQTGQQFF TGTGCCAGCTCACCACAAACAGGGCAGCAGTTCTTC
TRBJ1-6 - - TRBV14 CASSQVRQNNSPLHF TGTGCCAGCAGCCAAGTCCGACAGAATAATTCACCCCTCCACTTT
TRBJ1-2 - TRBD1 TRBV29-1 CSADRAGYGYTF TGCAGCGCGGACAGGGCCGGCTATGGCTACACCTTC
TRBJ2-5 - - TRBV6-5 CASSLPGETQYF TGTGCCAGCAGTTTACCCGGGGAGACCCAGTACTTC
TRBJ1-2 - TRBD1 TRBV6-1 CASSEGTGGGQGPNYGYTF TGTGCCAGCAGTGAAGGAACAGGGGGAGGTCAAGGACCTAACTATGGCTACACCTTC
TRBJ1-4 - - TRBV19 CASTSRGGGNEKLFF TGTGCCAGCACCTCGCGGGGTGGAGGGAATGAAAAACTGTTTTTT
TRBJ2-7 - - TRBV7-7 CASSSSPDSYEQYF TGTGCTAGCAGCTCAAGCCCGGACAGCTACGAGCAGTACTTC
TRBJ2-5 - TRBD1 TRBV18 CASSPPGQRQTQYF TGTGCCAGCTCACCGCCGGGACAGCGGCAGACCCAGTACTTC
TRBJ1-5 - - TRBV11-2 CASSLEGHGNQTQHF TGTGCCAGCAGCTTAGAGGGACACGGCAATCAGACCCAGCATTTT
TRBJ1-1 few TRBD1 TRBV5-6 CASEAGGEAFF TGTGCCAGCGAGGCAGGGGGTGAAGCTTTCTTT
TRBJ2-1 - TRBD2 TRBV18 CASSPPGGNYNEQFF TGTGCCAGCTCACCACCCGGGGGGAATTACAATGAGCAGTTCTTC
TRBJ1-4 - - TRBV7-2 CASSLNDRGTNEKLFF TGTGCCAGCAGCTTGAACGACCGGGGAACTAATGAAAAACTGTTTTTT